Sequencing of this T cell receptor beta chain was carried out in a study of blood T cell repertoires in COVID-19. Study context: Both acute and convalescent COVID-19 samples were obtained from the United States, Italy and Spain.

Sequencing used immunoSEQ multiplex PCR; TCRdb keeps in-frame clones, though not all of them. The sample holds about 73,000 clones, roughly 87% seen once. V lost 1 base to trimming and J lost 0 bases; unmatched junction nucleotides: 4. Germline V gene sequence: CDR1 SGDLS, CDR2 YYNGEE. CDR3 length equals 16 residues. This chain connects TRBV9 to TRBJ2-1; 7 bases match TRBD2. The material sequenced was peripheral blood. This receptor was taken from a man aged 80 or over with acute or convalescent COVID-19. CDR3 sequence: CASSVSSSGSYNEQFF. CDR3 in DNA: TGTGCCAGCAGCGTATCCTCTAGCGGCTCCTACAATGAGCAGTTCTTC.